This is a list of T cell receptor beta chains from one sample in a study of shared clonotypes between healthy human individuals. Measured with immunoSEQ multiplex PCR; TCRdb has only the in-frame clones, and not every one. The table shows more than 2 million clones, with just over 90% occurring only once. The sequencing input was naive CD8+ T cells from PBMCs. These receptors were obtained from a man aged 18 to 30 in good health. Some clones in this sample may be carry-over from other donors' samples. Each CDR3 is given with its conserved first and last residue. The order of the fields is V gene, CDR3 protein.

v_call: TRBV9; cdr3_aa: CASSVVVESNEQFF
v_call: TRBV5-1; cdr3_aa: CASSSKGSTDTEAFF
v_call: TRBV4-2; cdr3_aa: CASSQDWPGDYEQYF
v_call: TRBV28; cdr3_aa: CASSFYGTGLTDTQYF
v_call: TRBV4-1; cdr3_aa: CASSQVTARYEAFF
v_call: TRBV7-9; cdr3_aa: CASSPERDSYEQYF
v_call: TRBV4-1; cdr3_aa: CASSQEDSGTSHEGF
v_call: TRBV7-9; cdr3_aa: CASSERGGYEQFF
v_call: TRBV7-9; cdr3_aa: CASSADRGGGNTIYF
v_call: TRBV4-2; cdr3_aa: CASSQDLGQGLGDTQYF
v_call: TRBV19; cdr3_aa: CAVWSPTGELFF
v_call: TRBV13; cdr3_aa: CASSSGLGGESSYEQYF
v_call: TRBV5-4; cdr3_aa: CASSPGLADYAGETQYF
v_call: TRBV28; cdr3_aa: CASSLENWTGEKLFF
v_call: TRBV7-8; cdr3_aa: CASSLPGQTYEQYF
v_call: TRBV7-8; cdr3_aa: CASSLTDDYGYTF
v_call: TRBV7-7; cdr3_aa: CASSLAPSGRASTGELFF
v_call: TRBV28; cdr3_aa: CASSLTRGYRGELFF
v_call: TRBV15; cdr3_aa: CATSRVVETDTQYF
v_call: TRBV11-2; cdr3_aa: CASSFAPGQGYEQYF
v_call: TRBV29-1; cdr3_aa: CSVRQAGVGYF
v_call: TRBV5-6; cdr3_aa: CASSGPLRETANTEAFF
v_call: TRBV7-9; cdr3_aa: CASSFTVNEQFF
v_call: TRBV11-2; cdr3_aa: CASLRVGVEKLFF
v_call: TRBV15; cdr3_aa: CATSRDRELEPGGYTF
v_call: TRBV27; cdr3_aa: CASSPLYRGGSTYEQYF
v_call: TRBV5-4; cdr3_aa: CASSPYRGENTEAFF
v_call: TRBV28; cdr3_aa: CASSPRTSADNEQFF
v_call: TRBV28; cdr3_aa: CASSPRDSAYEQYF
v_call: TRBV27; cdr3_aa: CASSLLAICLAKNIQYF
v_call: TRBV2; cdr3_aa: CASNGRELNTEAFF
v_call: TRBV6-5; cdr3_aa: CASSPNLAVTYGYTF
v_call: TRBV13; cdr3_aa: CASSSRLAPGGGYTF
v_call: TRBV5-8; cdr3_aa: CASSAAHLAKNIQYF
v_call: TRBV7-9; cdr3_aa: CASSFPRLAGDYNEQFF
v_call: TRBV29-1; cdr3_aa: CSAYPARYQETQYF
v_call: TRBV28; cdr3_aa: CASSNRDRGLYNTDTQYF
v_call: TRBV27; cdr3_aa: CASSHYPQGMGSYEQYF
v_call: TRBV25-1; cdr3_aa: CATQGNTIYF
v_call: TRBV5-1; cdr3_aa: CASRDSYEQYF
v_call: TRBV29-1; cdr3_aa: CSVRTGHHEQYF
v_call: TRBV15; cdr3_aa: CATSRAPNEKLFF
v_call: TRBV7-2; cdr3_aa: CASSLAPGGMHEQYF
v_call: TRBV2; cdr3_aa: CASSDPRRGGGGYTF
v_call: TRBV9; cdr3_aa: CASSPRGDPEQYF
v_call: TRBV7-9; cdr3_aa: CASSSSYRLAGFGRETQYF
v_call: TRBV5-1; cdr3_aa: CASSLGPPGTDYEQYF